These 29 T cell receptor beta chains came from one sample sequenced in a study of blood T cell repertoires in COVID-19. Measured with immunoSEQ multiplex PCR; TCRdb has only the in-frame clones, and not every one. Seen here are around 300,000 clones, about nine tenths observed once, and the top ten hold 6.3%. Sequencing was done on a sample of peripheral blood. The receptors were gathered from a woman in her fifties or sixties with COVID-19, enrolled during active disease.

The chain carries TRBV3-1 (or the pseudogene TRBV3-2) and TRBJ1-3; 8 nucleotides match TRBD1. Germline-derived CDR1 and CDR2 are LGHDT and YNNKEL (reference sequence). The CDR3 is 16 residues long. V was clipped by 4 bases and J by 4 bases; unmatched bases: 9. The DNA of the CDR3 is TGTGCCAGCAGCCCTCGACAGGGGCTAGAGGGAAACACCATATATTTT. Translation gives CASSPRQGLEGNTIYF.

V and J are TRBV7-9 and TRBJ1-3, with unresolved D. Trimming left V 2 bases short and J 0 bases short, with 8 bases between. The germline CDR1 and CDR2 sequences are SEHNR and FQNEAQ (reference sequence). The CDR3 has 15 residues. The CDR3 here is CASSLMGSSGNTIYF. In DNA, the CDR3 is TGTGCCAGCAGCTTAATGGGGAGCTCTGGAAACACCATATATTTT. The full variable domain, its missing parts supplied by reference TRBV7-9 and TRBJ1-3, is DTGVSQNPRHKITKRGQNVTFRCDPISEHNRLYWYRQTLGQGPEFLTYFQNEAQLEKSRLLSDRFSAERPKGSFSTLEIQRTEQGDSAMYLCASSLMGSSGNTIYFGEGSWLTVV.

This clone turned up a few times. The V call is TRBV4-1, the J call TRBJ1-1; no clear D gene. CDR3 length equals 14 residues. The ends were cut back, 4 bases at V and 0 bases at J, with 9 bases in the middle. The germline V gene encodes CDR1 MGHRA and CDR2 YSYEKL. CDR3 bases: TGCGCCAGCAGCCCGCCCGACTTGAACACTGAAGCTTTCTTT. It yields the protein CASSPPDLNTEAFF.

With regard to this clone: This specimen includes other DNA sequences encoding the same CDR3. The gene calls are TRBV18 and TRBJ1-1, with a possible D match to TRBD1 (5 bases). Between the trimmed V and J ends, which lost 2 bases and 2 bases, there was a span of 6 bases. The CDR3 has 13 residues. Germline CDR1 reads KGHSH; CDR2 reads LQKENI. CDR3 coding DNA: TGTGCCAGCTCACCAGACAGCAACACTGAAGCTTTCTTT. Translating gives CASSPDSNTEAFF. Based on the CDR3 plus reference TRBV18 and TRBJ1-1, the full variable domain is NAGVMQNPRHLVRRRGQEARLRCSPMKGHSHVYWYRQLPEEGLKFMVYLQKENIIDESGMPKERFSAEFPKEGPSILRIQQVVRGDSAAYFCASSPDSNTEAFFGQGTRLTVV.

The rearrangement links TRBV24-1 to TRBJ2-3, with D maybe TRBD2 (5 bases). The CDR3 extends over 14 amino acids. V lost 5 bases, J lost 6 bases, and 14 bases lay in between. Germline V gene sequence: CDR1 KGHDR, CDR2 SFDVKD. The CDR3 is CATSAAVASDTQYF. The CDR3 DNA sequence: TGTGCCACCAGTGCAGCGGTAGCGAGTGATACGCAGTATTTT.

This chain uses TRBV6-5 with TRBJ1-1; possible D gene TRBD1, 6 bases. V was pared by 6 bases and J by 2 bases, with 16 bases between. This CDR3 spans 15 amino acids. The germline V gene has CDR1 MNHEY and CDR2 SVGAGI. CDR3 residues: CASRYDRSKNTEAFF. In DNA form, the CDR3 reads TGTGCCAGCAGGTACGACAGGTCCAAAAACACTGAAGCTTTCTTT.

The rearrangement links TRBV19 to TRBJ2-1, with a tentative D call TRBD2 (6 bases). Trimming stripped 4 bases from V and 0 bases from J, with 10 bases between. CDR1 is LNHDA and CDR2 is SQIVND in the germline V gene (reference sequence). The CDR3 extends over 15 amino acids. CDR3 DNA: TGTGCCAGTAGTACCCGGGGGAGCTCCTACAATGAGCAGTTCTTC. The encoded protein is CASSTRGSSYNEQFF.

The V and J genes are TRBV18 and TRBJ1-2; TRBD1 might be the D (6 bases). Germline V CDR1 and CDR2: KGHSH, LQKENI. This CDR3 comprises 15 residues. V was shortened by 7 bases and J by 4 bases, with 19 bases between the two germline ends. The CDR3 nucleotides are TGTGCCAGCTTGGCGGACAGTACCCCTTCCTATGGCTACACCTTC. This translates into CASLADSTPSYGYTF.

This chain joins TRBV3-1 (or the pseudogene TRBV3-2) and TRBJ2-7, with a weak D call TRBD1 (7 bases). CDR3 length: 14 residues. Trimming took off 1 base at V and 3 bases at J, with 10 bases between the two ends. Germline-derived CDR1 and CDR2 are LGHDT and YNNKEL (reference sequence). The DNA of the CDR3 is TGTGCCAGCAGCCAAGGCGGGACAGACTACGAGCAGTACTTC. Amino acids: CASSQGGTDYEQYF.

The J gene is TRBJ1-5, the V gene TRBV2, with D tentatively TRBD1 (6 bases). The CDR3 is 13 amino acids. With 7 bases removed from V and 6 bases from J, the gap between germline ends came to 13 bases. Germline V gene lookup returns CDR1 SNHLY and CDR2 FYNNEI. The CDR3 loop reads CASTFEGVQPQHF. The CDR3 region has the DNA TGTGCCAGCACGTTCGAGGGGGTTCAGCCCCAGCATTTT.

The count of this clone is one. V and J are TRBV10-3 and TRBJ1-1; a possible D gene is TRBD1 (5 bases). The CDR3 runs to 18 residues. Germline V gene data show CDR1 as ENHRY and CDR2 as SYGVKD. Trimming stripped 4 bases from V and 0 bases from J, with 21 bases between. As DNA, the CDR3 is TGTGCCATCAGTGCGCGAGGGACGGAGGGAGAGGTGAACACTGAAGCTTTCTTT. Protein product: CAISARGTEGEVNTEAFF.

This clone came up a few times. V is TRBV27 and J is TRBJ1-2, with D possibly being TRBD1 (6 bases). Deletions cut 5 bases from V and 5 bases from J, with 18 bases between. Germline CDR1 reads MNHEY; CDR2 reads SMNVEV (reference sequence). This CDR3 contains 15 residues. The CDR3 loop reads CASSEIWGTGYGYTF. CDR3 DNA: TGTGCCAGCAGTGAGATTTGGGGTACAGGGTATGGCTACACCTTC.

The chain links TRBV19 to TRBJ1-1; no clear D. The CDR3 consists of 13 residues. Germline V CDR1 and CDR2: LNHDA, SQIVND (reference sequence). Between the trimmed V and J ends, which lost 7 bases and 4 bases, there was a span of 13 bases. CDR3 DNA: TGTGCCAGTATGGTAGGCTCGGGCACTGAAGCTTTCTTT. Residues: CASMVGSGTEAFF.

The chain is built from TRBV6-2 or TRBV6-3 and TRBJ2-7, with 10 bases aligning to TRBD2. The V and J ends lost 2 bases and 6 bases, in that order; junction bases with no gene match: 4. Germline loops: CDR1 MNHEY, CDR2 SVGEGT. The CDR3 consists of 14 residues. The CDR3 nucleotides are TGTGCCAGCAGTTACAGTAGCGGGAGGATCGAGCAGTACTTC. Amino acids: CASSYSSGRIEQYF.

The V gene is TRBV5-1, the J gene TRBJ1-2, with 8 nucleotides matching TRBD1. V gave up 5 bases and J gave up 5 bases; unmatched junction bases: 14. The germline CDR1 and CDR2 sequences are SGHRS and YFSETQ. The CDR3 contains 16 residues. CDR3: CASRSRTGSMGYGYTF. As DNA, the CDR3 is TGCGCCAGCAGATCCAGGACAGGGTCGATGGGGTATGGCTACACCTTC.

The chain links TRBV9 to TRBJ1-1; 7 bases are a match to TRBD1. The CDR3 has 14 residues. The germline V gene encodes CDR1 SGDLS and CDR2 YYNGEE. With V trimmed by 4 bases and J by 7 bases, 10 bases remained unmatched. The CDR3 loop reads CASSSRIQGSEAFF. CDR3 DNA: TGTGCCAGCAGCTCACGTATACAGGGGAGTGAAGCTTTCTTT. Based on the CDR3 plus reference TRBV9 and TRBJ1-1, the full variable domain is DSGVTQTPKHLITATGQRVTLRCSPRSGDLSVYWYQQSLDQGLQFLIQYYNGEERAKGNILERFSAQQFPDLHSELNLSSLELGDSALYFCASSSRIQGSEAFFGQGTRLTVV.

In its sample, this clone was seen a few times. The rearrangement uses TRBV2 and TRBJ2-4; D is unresolved. The V and J ends lost 4 bases and 2 bases respectively, with 6 bases between them. There are 13 residues in the CDR3. CDR1 SNHLY and CDR2 FYNNEI come from the germline V gene. The DNA for the CDR3 is TGTGCCAGCAGTGCTAATACCAAAAACATTCAGTACTTC. Protein product: CASSANTKNIQYF.

This CDR3 reads CASHSQGTGSYEQYF. The CDR3 region has the DNA TGTGCCAGCCATTCGCAGGGGACGGGCTCCTACGAGCAGTACTTC. The chain combines TRBV6-5 with TRBJ2-7; tentatively, D is TRBD1 (6 bases). This CDR3 contains 15 residues. Trimming cost V 8 bases and J 0 bases, with 17 bases left between them. Germline-derived CDR1 and CDR2 are MNHEY and SVGAGI.

This chain joins TRBV30 and TRBJ2-1; D unresolved. V was shortened by 4 bases and J by 14 bases, with 15 bases between the two germline ends. Germline V lookup: CDR1 GTSNPN, CDR2 SVGIG (reference sequence). The length of the CDR3 is 11 residues. The CDR3 nucleotides are TGTGCCTGGACTGAGTCTTTTAGTAAGTTCTTC. It is translated as CAWTESFSKFF.

This rearrangement joins TRBV28 to TRBJ1-1, with D tentatively TRBD1 (5 bases). CDR1 and CDR2 from the germline V gene are MDHEN and SYDVKM. The ends were cut back, 5 bases at V and 0 bases at J, with 19 bases in the middle. This CDR3 spans 17 amino acids. The CDR3 is CASSQHRRMDMNTEAFF. CDR3 bases: TGTGCCAGCAGTCAACACAGACGGATGGACATGAACACTGAAGCTTTCTTT.

This clone has a single count. The chain joins TRBV12-5 to TRBJ2-3; 9 nucleotides agree with TRBD1. Losses at the gene ends were 6 bases for V and 4 bases for J; bases not matched to a gene: 5. The CDR3 loop spans 14 amino acids. Germline loops: CDR1 LGHNT, CDR2 FRNRAP. The CDR3 reads CASGPGTGSDTQYF. For the CDR3, the DNA is TGTGCTAGTGGCCCCGGGACAGGGTCAGATACGCAGTATTTT.

CDR3 residues: CATSRGRHSGANVLTF. The CDR3 DNA reads as TGTGCCACCAGCAGGGGGCGCCACTCTGGGGCCAACGTCCTGACTTTC. This rearrangement joins TRBV15 to TRBJ2-6; TRBD1 might be the D (5 bases). The germline gives CDR1 LNHNV, CDR2 YYDKDF (reference sequence). Trimming shortened V by 3 bases and J by 0 bases, and 9 bases separated the two germline ends. The CDR3 has 16 residues.

This chain uses TRBV7-2 with TRBJ1-5; no definite D call. Trimming pared 6 bases from V and 6 bases from J, leaving 12 bases between. The CDR3 is made up of 13 amino acids. Germline CDR1 is SGHTA and CDR2 is FQGNSA. CDR3 protein: CASRKQVAQPQHF. The CDR3 nucleotides are TGTGCCAGCAGGAAGCAGGTGGCTCAGCCCCAGCATTTT.

Of note for this clone: Other DNA sequences in this sample translate to the same CDR3. The chain is built from TRBV7-9 and TRBJ1-1; 8 positions agree with TRBD1. The V segment lost 2 bases and the J segment 1 base; nucleotides outside the gene matches: 3. The CDR3 extends over 15 amino acids. CDR1 SEHNR and CDR2 FQNEAQ come from the germline V gene (reference sequence). The CDR3 is CASSLTGQGNTEAFF. Written as DNA, the CDR3 is TGTGCCAGCAGCTTAACAGGACAGGGGAACACTGAAGCTTTCTTT.

The chain is built from TRBV27 and TRBJ1-2, with 9 bases identical to TRBD1. The germline V gene has CDR1 MNHEY and CDR2 SMNVEV (reference sequence). Trimming at V came to 0 bases and at J to 0 bases, leaving 8 bases not matched to a gene. The CDR3 is made up of 18 amino acids. The CDR3: CASSLSRGQGQTNYGYTF. The DNA of the CDR3 is TGTGCCAGCAGTTTATCGAGAGGACAGGGGCAAACTAACTATGGCTACACCTTC.

V and J are TRBV7-2 and TRBJ2-1, with 8 bases matching TRBD2. CDR3 size: 19 residues. Germline trimming cut 4 bases from V and 4 bases from J; bases unmatched to any gene: 18. Germline loops: CDR1 SGHTA, CDR2 FQGNSA. The CDR3 DNA sequence: TGTGCCAGCAGCTATCGCAGGGGCCGGGTAGCGGGAATGTACAATGAGCAGTTCTTC. This translates into CASSYRRGRVAGMYNEQFF.

This rearrangement joins TRBV5-4 to TRBJ2-1; D call uncertain. Germline V lookup: CDR1 SGHNT, CDR2 YYREEE (reference sequence). V was cut by 0 bases and J by 7 bases, with 5 bases left in between. The CDR3 extends over 12 amino acids. The DNA of the CDR3 is TGTGCCAGCAGCTTGGGAGAAAATGAGCAGTTCTTC. This codes for CASSLGENEQFF.

The chain combines TRBV30 with TRBJ1-5; maybe TRBD1 (5 bases). Trimming took off 5 bases at V and 7 bases at J, with 18 bases between the two ends. Germline lookup yields CDR1 GTSNPN and CDR2 SVGIG (reference sequence). This CDR3 comprises 14 residues. In DNA form, the CDR3 reads TGTGCCTGGGCGTACCAGGGTGATTCGCAGCCCCAGCATTTT. Translated: CAWAYQGDSQPQHF.

As for this clone: Different DNA sequences within this sample yield the same CDR3. The chain has TRBV7-9 and TRBJ2-2, with no clear D. The CDR3 spans 13 residues. CDR1 and CDR2 from the germline V gene are SEHNR and FQNEAQ (reference sequence). Trimming removed 5 bases from V and 5 bases from J, with 9 bases in between. The CDR3 loop reads CASSPAGTGELFF. CDR3 bases: TGTGCCAGCAGCCCAGCAGGAACCGGGGAGCTGTTTTTT.